The 17 T cell receptor beta chains in this list originate from one sample, sequenced in a study of T cells in Graves' hyperthyroidism and ophthalmopathy. TCR beta CDR3 regions were amplified from RNA transcripts. A set of HTBI primers served as the primers for a first-round RT-PCR of the TCR CDR3. TCRdb recomputed calls from the multiplex PCR reads with MiXCR, one row per CDR3 protein. The sample has approximately 520,000 distinct CDR3 sequences; around 22% are singletons. The sample taken for sequencing was blood. These receptors came from a woman aged 30 to 39 with Graves' ophthalmopathy.

In its sample, this clonotype was seen many times. This chain joins TRBV6-1 and TRBJ1-1; 9 nucleotides line up with TRBD1. This CDR3 has 14 residues. Trimming cost V 3 bases and J 11 bases; bases outside gene matches: 10. CDR1 and CDR2 (germline): MNHNS, SASEGT. The CDR3: CASSDRWTGELAFF. Written as DNA, the CDR3 is TGTGCCAGCAGTGACCGATGGACAGGGGAATTGGCTTTCTTT.

This clonotype was seen at least ten times. The V gene is TRBV28, the J gene TRBJ1-1; D is undetermined. Trimming pared 5 bases from V and 4 bases from J, leaving 11 bases between. The CDR3 spans 13 residues. The V gene's germline CDR1 is MDHEN and CDR2 SYDVKM. CDR3 nucleotides: TGTGCCAGCAGTCCAGGTTTTGGCACTGAAGCTTTCTTT. Its translation: CASSPGFGTEAFF.

The chain uses TRBV9 and TRBJ2-7; D not resolved. The CDR3 is 13 amino acids. Trimming removed 0 bases from V and 5 bases from J, with 9 bases in between. Germline V gene sequence: CDR1 SGDLS, CDR2 YYNGEE. The CDR3 DNA follows: TGTGCCAGCAGCGTAGTGGGGTCCGACGAGCAGTACTTC. Encoded protein: CASSVVGSDEQYF.

This clonotype was seen ten or more times. The J gene is TRBJ1-2, the V gene TRBV6-4; tentatively, D is TRBD1 (6 bases). The CDR3 has 17 amino acids. With 2 bases removed from V and 4 bases from J, the gap between germline ends came to 20 bases. Germline lookup yields CDR1 MRHNA and CDR2 SNTAGT. The CDR3 DNA sequence: TGTGCCAGCAGTGACCATCTACAGGGAGGACCGGGCTATGGCTACACCTTC. Translating gives CASSDHLQGGPGYGYTF.

In its sample, this clonotype was seen a few times. The rearrangement links TRBV27 to TRBJ1-1; the D gene is possibly TRBD1 (6 bases). Germline values: CDR1 MNHEY, CDR2 SMNVEV (reference sequence). The CDR3 sequence is 16 residues long. V lost 1 base, J lost 6 bases, and 18 bases lay in between. This chain's CDR3 is CASSLWGARFPPEAFF. The CDR3 nucleotides read TGTGCCAGCAGTTTATGGGGGGCAAGGTTCCCCCCTGAAGCTTTCTTT.

This clonotype has a count of ten or more. This chain uses TRBV14 with TRBJ2-2, with 9 bases aligning to TRBD1. J was trimmed by 7 bases and V by 6 bases; bases with no gene match: 15. The V gene's germline CDR1 is SGHDN and CDR2 FVKESK. This CDR3 comprises 17 residues. In DNA form, the CDR3 reads TGTGCCAGCAGACGAACCCGAGGGGACAGGGATAGCGGGGAGCTGTTTTTT. Protein: CASRRTRGDRDSGELFF.

This clonotype has just a few counts. V gene TRBV20-1 combines with J gene TRBJ1-1, with D perhaps matching TRBD1 (5 bases). There are 13 residues in the CDR3. The V and J ends lost 6 bases and 4 bases respectively, with 15 bases between them. CDR1 DFQATT and CDR2 SNEGSKA come from the germline V gene (reference sequence). The CDR3 is CSAPRGGGTEAFF. The CDR3 DNA reads as TGCAGTGCCCCCCGGGGGGGGGGCACTGAAGCTTTCTTT.

This clonotype was seen many times. The chain couples TRBV29-1 to TRBJ2-2; D may be TRBD1 (6 bases). Germline V CDR1 and CDR2: SQVTM, ANQGSEA. Trimming removed 5 bases from V and 0 bases from J, with 13 bases in between. The CDR3 spans 15 residues. CDR3 in DNA: TGCAGCGTTCCGGCAGGGGCGTCGAACACCGGGGAGCTGTTTTTT. It is translated as CSVPAGASNTGELFF.

This clonotype occurred many times. The V and J genes are TRBV4-1 and TRBJ1-2, with a possible D match to TRBD1 (6 bases). The CDR3 loop spans 15 amino acids. From germline, CDR1 is MGHRA and CDR2 YSYEKL. Trimming stripped 4 bases from V and 4 bases from J, with 16 bases between. The CDR3 bases are TGCGCCAGCAGCCGCTTGACAGGCAGTCTCTATGGCTACACCTTC. Protein: CASSRLTGSLYGYTF.

This chain links TRBV28 with TRBJ1-2; D may be TRBD1 (6 bases). The germline CDR1 and CDR2 sequences are MDHEN and SYDVKM. The CDR3 is 14 amino acids. Trimming took 7 bases from V and 7 from J, leaving 19 bases between them. Written as DNA, the CDR3 is TGTGCCAGCACCTCCATCGGGGGGCACTCTGGCTACACCTTC. As protein: CASTSIGGHSGYTF.

V and J are TRBV5-1 and TRBJ2-7; 14 nucleotides match TRBD2. The J segment lost 3 bases and the V segment lost 2 bases, leaving 13 bases of the junction unmatched. CDR1 is SGHRS and CDR2 is YFSETQ in the germline V gene. There are 19 residues in the CDR3. CDR3 nucleotide sequence: TGCGCCAGCAGCTTTGGGACTAGCGGGGGACCTCACCTACTCTACGAGCAGTACTTC. It is translated as CASSFGTSGGPHLLYEQYF.

CDR3 DNA sequence: TGTGCCAGCAGTCCAACAGGGGAGGGCACTGAAGCTTTCTTT. Its protein is CASSPTGEGTEAFF. The chain uses TRBV12-3 or TRBV12-4 and TRBJ1-1, with TRBD1 matching over 7 bases. The CDR3 is 14 amino acids. J gave up 4 bases and V 5 bases, and 7 bases lay outside the gene matches.

There are many counts of this clonotype. V usage is TRBV7-2 and J usage is TRBJ2-5, with a tentative D call TRBD1 (5 bases). In germline, CDR1 is SGHTA, CDR2 FQGNSA. The CDR3 consists of 17 residues. V was pared by 0 bases and J by 5 bases, with 19 bases between. CDR3 residues: CASSLAYTQGAYETQYF. The CDR3 DNA follows: TGTGCCAGCAGCTTAGCCTATACACAAGGGGCCTACGAGACCCAGTACTTC.

This clonotype was observed at least ten times. This chain joins TRBV27 and TRBJ2-6; 7 nucleotides match TRBD1. V gave up 6 bases and J gave up 4 bases; unmatched junction bases: 6. This CDR3 spans 15 amino acids. Germline V gene data show CDR1 as MNHEY and CDR2 as SMNVEV (reference sequence). CDR3 DNA sequence: TGTGCCAGCAGGATGACAGGGACCGGGGCCAACGTCCTGACTTTC. Translating it yields CASRMTGTGANVLTF.

This clonotype has at least ten counts. The gene calls are TRBV25-1 and TRBJ1-2; 12 positions match TRBD1. From germline, CDR1 is MGHDK and CDR2 SYGVNS. The V and J ends lost 3 bases and 6 bases, in that order; junction bases with no gene match: 5. This CDR3 region has 15 residues. The CDR3 DNA reads TGTGCCAGCAGTGACCCGGGACAGGGGGCTAATGGCTACACCTTC. This encodes CASSDPGQGANGYTF.

This clonotype showed up many times. The genes are TRBV6-5 and TRBJ2-7, with 10 positions matching TRBD2. The CDR3 has 16 amino acids. The junction had 7 bases not matched to a gene; V was cut back by 2 bases and J by 3 bases. Germline V lookup: CDR1 MNHEY, CDR2 SVGAGI. The DNA for the CDR3 is TGTGCCAGCAGTTACGGGTCTAGCGGGGGCTACTACGAGCAGTACTTC. Protein sequence: CASSYGSSGGYYEQYF.

At least ten counts were recorded for this clonotype. J is TRBJ2-2 and V is TRBV5-1; D could derive from TRBD1 or TRBD2 (5 bases each). Germline assignment: CDR1 SGHRS and CDR2 YFSETQ. Between the trimmed V and J ends, which lost 1 base and 3 bases, there was a span of 13 bases. The CDR3 consists of 16 residues. CDR3 bases: TGCGCCAGCAGCTTGTACTTGGGGGATTACACCGGGGAGCTGTTTTTT. This sequence encodes CASSLYLGDYTGELFF.